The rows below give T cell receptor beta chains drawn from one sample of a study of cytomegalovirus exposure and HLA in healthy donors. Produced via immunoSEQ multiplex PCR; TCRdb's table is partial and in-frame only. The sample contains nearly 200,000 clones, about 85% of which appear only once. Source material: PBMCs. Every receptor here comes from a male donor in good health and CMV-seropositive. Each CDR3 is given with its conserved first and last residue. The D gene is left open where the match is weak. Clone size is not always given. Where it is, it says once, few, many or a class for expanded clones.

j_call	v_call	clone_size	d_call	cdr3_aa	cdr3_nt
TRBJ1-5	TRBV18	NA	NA	CASSPIYSNLDQPQHF	TGTGCCAGCTCACCAATCTATAGTAACCTTGATCAGCCCCAGCATTTT
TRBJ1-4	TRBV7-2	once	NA	CASSARGGQGSGKLFF	TGTGCCAGCAGCGCCCGGGGGGGGCAGGGGTCGGGAAAACTGTTTTTT
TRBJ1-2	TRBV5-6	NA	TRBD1	CASSPGTGGAGYTF	TGTGCCAGCAGTCCCGGGACAGGGGGCGCTGGCTACACCTTC
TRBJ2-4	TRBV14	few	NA	CASSQFRGAKNIQYF	TGTGCCAGCAGCCAGTTCCGGGGAGCCAAAAACATTCAGTACTTC
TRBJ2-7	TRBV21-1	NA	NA	CASSRIRQGAVEQYF	TGTGCCAGCAGCAGGATTCGACAGGGGGCGGTCGAGCAGTACTTC
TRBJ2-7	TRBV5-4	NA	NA	CASSLAGSYEQYF	TGTGCCAGCAGCTTGGCAGGCTCCTACGAGCAGTACTTC
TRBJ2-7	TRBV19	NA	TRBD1	CASRTWDSQLPYEQYF	TGTGCCAGTAGGACTTGGGACAGTCAATTACCCTACGAGCAGTACTTC
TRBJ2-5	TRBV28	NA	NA	CASRPGGRETQYF	TGTGCCAGCAGACCCGGGGGGCGGGAGACCCAGTACTTC
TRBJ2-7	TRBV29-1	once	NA	CSVSTGRYEQYF	TGCAGCGTTTCGACAGGGAGGTACGAGCAGTACTTC
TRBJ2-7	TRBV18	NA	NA	CASSPGAWGEQYF	TGTGCCAGCTCACCGGGGGCATGGGGCGAGCAGTACTTC
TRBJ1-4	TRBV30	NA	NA	CAWSMRVVNEKLFF	TGTGCCTGGAGTATGAGGGTAGTTAATGAAAAACTGTTTTTT
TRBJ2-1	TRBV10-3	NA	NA	CAARSGAAKRDEQFF	TGTGCCGCCAGATCAGGGGCAGCCAAGAGGGATGAGCAGTTCTTC
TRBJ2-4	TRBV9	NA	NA	CASSRIKNIQYF	TGTGCCAGCAGCCGTATCAAAAACATTCAGTACTTC
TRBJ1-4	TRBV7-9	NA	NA	CSSSSQGNSNEKLFF	TGTTCCAGCAGCTCCCAGGGGAATTCTAATGAAAAACTGTTTTTT
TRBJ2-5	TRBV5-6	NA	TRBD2	CASSHERENGETQYF	TGTGCCAGCAGCCATGAGCGGGAGAACGGTGAGACCCAGTACTTC
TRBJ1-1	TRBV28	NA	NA	CASRYQGTEAFF	TGTGCCAGCAGATACCAGGGTACTGAAGCTTTCTTT
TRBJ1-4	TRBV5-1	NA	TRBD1	CASSLGQGEKLFF	TGCGCCAGCAGCTTGGGACAGGGGGAAAAACTGTTTTTT
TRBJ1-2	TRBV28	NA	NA	CATLPRGGNYGYTF	TGTGCCACCCTCCCCCGGGGAGGTAACTATGGCTACACCTTC
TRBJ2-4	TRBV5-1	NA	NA	CATSPGGPLQYF	TGCGCCACCTCTCCGGGGGGCCCCCTTCAGTACTTC
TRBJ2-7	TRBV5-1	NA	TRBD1	CASSGTGLRGLYEQYF	TGCGCCAGCAGCGGGACAGGGTTAAGGGGTCTCTACGAGCAGTACTTC
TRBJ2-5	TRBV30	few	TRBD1	CAWSGQGVGTQYF	TGTGCCTGGAGTGGACAGGGGGTGGGGACCCAGTACTTC
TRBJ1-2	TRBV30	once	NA	CAWTGGRGYTF	TGTGCCTGGACTGGGGGCCGCGGCTACACCTTC
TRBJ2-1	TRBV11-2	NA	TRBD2	CASSLEELAGKVNEQFF	TGTGCCAGCAGCTTAGAAGAACTAGCGGGAAAAGTTAATGAGCAGTTCTTC
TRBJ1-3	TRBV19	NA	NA	CATKTDPSGNTIYF	TGTGCCACCAAGACAGATCCCTCTGGAAACACCATATATTTT
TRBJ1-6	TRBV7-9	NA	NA	CASSFDTEYNSPLHF	TGTGCCAGCAGCTTTGACACAGAATATAATTCACCCCTCCACTTT
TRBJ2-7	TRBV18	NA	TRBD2	CASSPLAGEYHEQYF	TGTGCCAGCTCACCTCTAGCGGGAGAATACCACGAGCAGTACTTC
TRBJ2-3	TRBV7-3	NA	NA	CASSLSPLYTDTQYF	TGTGCCAGCAGCTTATCCCCTCTATACACAGATACGCAGTATTTT
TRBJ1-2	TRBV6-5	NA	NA	CASSYSGGRYGYTF	TGTGCCAGCAGTTACTCCGGGGGACGCTATGGCTACACCTTC
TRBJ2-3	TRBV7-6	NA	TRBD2	CASSLSLAGATDTQYF	TGTGCCAGCAGCTTATCACTAGCGGGGGCCACAGATACGCAGTATTTT
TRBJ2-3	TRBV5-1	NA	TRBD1	CASSRGDRDTDTQYF	TGCGCCAGCAGCCGCGGGGACAGGGATACAGATACGCAGTATTTT
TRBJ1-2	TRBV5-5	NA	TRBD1	CASSPGQGQRGYTF	TGTGCCAGCAGCCCGGGACAGGGACAGAGAGGCTACACCTTC
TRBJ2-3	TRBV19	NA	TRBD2	CASLQAGSTDTQYF	TGTGCCAGCCTGCAAGCGGGGAGCACAGATACGCAGTATTTT
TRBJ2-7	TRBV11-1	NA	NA	CASSLVLQDYYEQYF	TGTGCCAGCAGCTTAGTGTTACAGGACTACTACGAGCAGTACTTC
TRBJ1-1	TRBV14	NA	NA	CASSQVPGEAFF	TGTGCCAGCAGCCAAGTCCCAGGTGAAGCTTTCTTT
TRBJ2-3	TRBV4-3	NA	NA	CASSSQAGGGDTQYF	TGCGCCAGTTCCTCCCAAGCGGGTGGGGGGGATACGCAGTATTTT
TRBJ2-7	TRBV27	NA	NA	CASMDRGTYEQYF	TGTGCCAGCATGGACAGAGGCACCTACGAGCAGTACTTC
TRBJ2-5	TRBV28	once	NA	CASSLLGETQYF	TGTGCCAGCAGTTTACTCGGGGAGACCCAGTACTTC
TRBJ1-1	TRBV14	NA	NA	CASSQETANTEAFF	TGTGCCAGCAGCCAAGAGACAGCTAACACTGAAGCTTTCTTT
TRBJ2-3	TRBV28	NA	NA	CASSAVADTQYF	TGTGCCAGCAGTGCCGTAGCAGATACGCAGTATTTT
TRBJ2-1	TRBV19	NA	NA	CASSIDRSGNEQFF	TGTGCCAGTAGTATAGATCGAAGCGGGAATGAGCAGTTCTTC
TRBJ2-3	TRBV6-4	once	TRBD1	CASSEIRGDTQYF	TGTGCCAGCAGTGAAATCAGGGGGGATACGCAGTATTTT
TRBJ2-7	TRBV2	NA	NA	CASSYKGTYEQYF	TGTGCCAGCAGCTACAAGGGGACCTACGAGCAGTACTTC
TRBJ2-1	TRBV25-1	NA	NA	CASSGTFSYNEQFF	TGTGCCAGCAGTGGGACTTTCTCCTACAATGAGCAGTTCTTC
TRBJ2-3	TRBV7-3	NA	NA	CASSNQELDTQYF	TGTGCCAGCAGCAATCAAGAGCTAGATACGCAGTATTTT
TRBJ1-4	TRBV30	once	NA	CAWSVLGLTNEKLFF	TGTGCCTGGAGTGTACTAGGCCTGACAAATGAAAAACTGTTTTTT
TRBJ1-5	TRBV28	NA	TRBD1	CASSLPTRTGSNQPQHF	TGTGCCAGCAGTTTGCCAACAAGGACAGGAAGCAATCAGCCCCAGCATTTT
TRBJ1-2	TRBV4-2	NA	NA	CASSQEAGASYGYTF	TGTGCCAGCAGCCAAGAAGCAGGGGCCTCCTATGGCTACACCTTC
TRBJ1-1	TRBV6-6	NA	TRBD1	CASSYSGQGALEAFF	TGTGCCAGCAGTTACTCGGGACAGGGGGCTCTAGAAGCTTTCTTT
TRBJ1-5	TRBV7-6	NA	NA	CASSFFGGGYSNQPQHF	TGTGCCAGCAGCTTCTTTGGGGGGGGATATAGCAATCAGCCCCAGCATTTT
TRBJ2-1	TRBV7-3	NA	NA	CASSLGGRYNEQFF	TGTGCCAGCAGCTTAGGTGGGAGGTACAATGAGCAGTTCTTC
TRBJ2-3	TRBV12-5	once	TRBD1	CASSGGQGSLPDTQYF	TGCGCTAGCTCGGGGGGACAGGGTTCTCTCCCAGATACGCAGTATTTT
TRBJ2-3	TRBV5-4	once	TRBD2	CASSLKRGGLDTDTQYF	TGTGCCAGCAGCTTGAAGCGGGGGGGCTTAGATACAGATACGCAGTATTTT
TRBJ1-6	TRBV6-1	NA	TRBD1	CASSEPAGGQGSPLHF	TGTGCCAGCAGTGAACCGGCAGGGGGCCAGGGATCACCCCTCCACTTT
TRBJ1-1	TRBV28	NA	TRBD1	CASSLARTGPPEAFF	TGTGCCAGCAGTTTAGCCCGGACAGGCCCCCCTGAAGCTTTCTTT